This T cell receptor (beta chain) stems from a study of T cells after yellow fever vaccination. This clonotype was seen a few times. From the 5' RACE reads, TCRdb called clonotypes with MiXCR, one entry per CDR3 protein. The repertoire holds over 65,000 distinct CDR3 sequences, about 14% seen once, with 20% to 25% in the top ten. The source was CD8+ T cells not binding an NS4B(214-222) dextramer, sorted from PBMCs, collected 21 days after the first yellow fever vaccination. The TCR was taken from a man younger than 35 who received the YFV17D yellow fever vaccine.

CDR3 amino acids: CASSLVAAGGPTQYF. The CDR3 nucleotides read TGTGCCAGCAGCTTAGTGGCAGCGGGGGGGCCTACGCAGTATTTT. The rearrangement links TRBV7-9 to TRBJ2-3; 10 nucleotides match TRBD2. The CDR3 sequence is 15 residues long. Trimming removed 1 base from V and 8 bases from J; junction bases left unmatched: 6. Germline CDR1 SEHNR, CDR2 FQNEAQ (reference sequence).